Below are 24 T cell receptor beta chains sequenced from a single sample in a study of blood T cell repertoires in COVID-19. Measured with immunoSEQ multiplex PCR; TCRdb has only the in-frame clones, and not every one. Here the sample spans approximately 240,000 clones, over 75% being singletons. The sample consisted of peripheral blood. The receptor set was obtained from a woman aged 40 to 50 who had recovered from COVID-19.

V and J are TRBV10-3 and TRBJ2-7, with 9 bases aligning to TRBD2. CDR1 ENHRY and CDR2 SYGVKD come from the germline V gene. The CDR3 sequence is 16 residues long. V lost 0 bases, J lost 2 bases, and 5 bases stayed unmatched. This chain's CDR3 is CAISESGSGSAYEQYF. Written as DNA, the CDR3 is TGTGCCATCAGTGAGTCAGGTAGCGGGAGTGCCTACGAGCAGTACTTC.

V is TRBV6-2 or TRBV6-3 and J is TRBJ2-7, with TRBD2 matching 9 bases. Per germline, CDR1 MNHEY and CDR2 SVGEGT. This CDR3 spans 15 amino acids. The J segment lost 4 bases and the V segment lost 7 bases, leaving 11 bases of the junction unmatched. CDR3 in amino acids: CASNPPGLALYEQYF. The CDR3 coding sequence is TGTGCCAGCAACCCCCCGGGACTAGCCTTATACGAGCAGTACTTC.

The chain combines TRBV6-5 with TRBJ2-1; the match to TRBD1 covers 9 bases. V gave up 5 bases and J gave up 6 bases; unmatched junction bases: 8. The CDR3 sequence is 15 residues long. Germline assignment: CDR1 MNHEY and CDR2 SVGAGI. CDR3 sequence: CASSPGTGLPNEQFF. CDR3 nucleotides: TGTGCCAGCAGTCCCGGGACAGGGCTACCCAATGAGCAGTTCTTC.

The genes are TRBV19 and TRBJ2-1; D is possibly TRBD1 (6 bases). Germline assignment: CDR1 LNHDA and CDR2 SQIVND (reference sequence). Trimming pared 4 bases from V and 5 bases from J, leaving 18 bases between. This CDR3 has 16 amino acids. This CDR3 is CASSRQVGVEDNEQFF. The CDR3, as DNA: TGTGCCAGTAGTAGACAGGTTGGCGTGGAGGACAATGAGCAGTTCTTC.

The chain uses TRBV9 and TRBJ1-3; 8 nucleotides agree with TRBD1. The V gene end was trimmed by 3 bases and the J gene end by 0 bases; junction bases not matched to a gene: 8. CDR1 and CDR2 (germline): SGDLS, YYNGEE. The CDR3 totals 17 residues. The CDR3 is CASSEQTGAFSGNTIYF. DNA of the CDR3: TGTGCCAGCAGCGAACAGACAGGGGCTTTCTCTGGAAACACCATATATTTT. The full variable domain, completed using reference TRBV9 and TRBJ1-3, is DSGVTQTPKHLITATGQRVTLRCSPRSGDLSVYWYQQSLDQGLQFLIQYYNGEERAKGNILERFSAQQFPDLHSELNLSSLELGDSALYFCASSEQTGAFSGNTIYFGEGSWLTVV.

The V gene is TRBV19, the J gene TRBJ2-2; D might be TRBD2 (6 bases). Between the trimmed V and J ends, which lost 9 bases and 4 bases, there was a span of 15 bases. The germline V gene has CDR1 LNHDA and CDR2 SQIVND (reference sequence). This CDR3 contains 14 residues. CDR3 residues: CASRRDGLTGELFF. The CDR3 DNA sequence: TGTGCCAGCAGGCGGGACGGTCTCACCGGGGAGCTGTTTTTT.

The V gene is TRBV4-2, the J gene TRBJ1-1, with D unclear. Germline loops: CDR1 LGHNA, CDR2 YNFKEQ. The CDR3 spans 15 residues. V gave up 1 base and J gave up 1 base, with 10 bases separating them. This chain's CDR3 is CASSQGEGGNTEAFF. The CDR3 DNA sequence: TGTGCCAGCAGCCAAGGGGAGGGCGGGAACACTGAAGCTTTCTTT.

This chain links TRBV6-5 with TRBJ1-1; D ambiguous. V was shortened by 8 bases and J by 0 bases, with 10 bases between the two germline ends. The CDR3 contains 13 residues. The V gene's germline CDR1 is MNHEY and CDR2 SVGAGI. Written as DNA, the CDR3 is TGTGCCAGCTCAAAACAAATGAACACTGAAGCTTTCTTT. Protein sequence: CASSKQMNTEAFF.

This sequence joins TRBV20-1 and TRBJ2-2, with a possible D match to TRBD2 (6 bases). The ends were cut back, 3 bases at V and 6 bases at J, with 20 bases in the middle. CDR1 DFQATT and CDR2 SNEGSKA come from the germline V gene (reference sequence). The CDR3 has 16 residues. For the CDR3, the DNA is TGCAGTGCTAGTATCGGTTTGGGCAGGGAGGCCGGGGAGCTGTTTTTT. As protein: CSASIGLGREAGELFF.

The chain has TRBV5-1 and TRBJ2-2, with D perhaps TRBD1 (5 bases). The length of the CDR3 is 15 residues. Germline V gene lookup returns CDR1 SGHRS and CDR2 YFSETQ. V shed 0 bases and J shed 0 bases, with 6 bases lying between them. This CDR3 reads CASSLEGANTGELFF. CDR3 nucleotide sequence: TGCGCCAGCAGCTTGGAAGGGGCGAACACCGGGGAGCTGTTTTTT.

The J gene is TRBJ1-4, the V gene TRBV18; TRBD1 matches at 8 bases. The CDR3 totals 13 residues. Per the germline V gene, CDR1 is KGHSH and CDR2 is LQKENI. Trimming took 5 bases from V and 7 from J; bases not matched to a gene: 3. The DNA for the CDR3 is TGTGCCAGCTCATCCGGACAGGGTGAAAAACTGTTTTTT. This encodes CASSSGQGEKLFF.

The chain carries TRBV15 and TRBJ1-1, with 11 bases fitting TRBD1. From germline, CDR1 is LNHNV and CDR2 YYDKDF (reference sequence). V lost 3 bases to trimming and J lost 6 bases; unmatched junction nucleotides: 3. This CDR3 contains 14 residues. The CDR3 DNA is TGTGCCACCAGCAGGGGACAGGGGGTCGCTGAAGCTTTCTTT. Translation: CATSRGQGVAEAFF. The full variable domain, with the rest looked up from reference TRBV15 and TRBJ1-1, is DAMVIQNPRYQVTQFGKPVTLSCSQTLNHNVMYWYQQKSSQAPKLLFHYYDKDFNNEADTPDNFQSRRPNTSFCFLDIRSPGLGDTAMYLCATSRGQGVAEAFFGQGTRLTVV.

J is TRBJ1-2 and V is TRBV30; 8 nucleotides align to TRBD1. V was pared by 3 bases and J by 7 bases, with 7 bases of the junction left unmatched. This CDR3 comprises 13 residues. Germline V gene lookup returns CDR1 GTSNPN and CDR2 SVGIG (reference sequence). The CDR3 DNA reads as TGTGCCTGGAGCCCCCAGGGGGCCAGTGGCTACACCTTC. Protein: CAWSPQGASGYTF.

The CDR3 DNA reads as TGCGCCAGCAGCAGCCTGGAGGGGTCCGGGGAGCTGTTTTTT. Residues: CASSSLEGSGELFF. V gene TRBV5-1 combines with J gene TRBJ2-2; perhaps TRBD2 as D (6 bases). The germline CDR1 and CDR2 sequences are SGHRS and YFSETQ. Trimming left V 4 bases short and J 6 bases short, with 13 bases between. The CDR3 extends over 14 amino acids.

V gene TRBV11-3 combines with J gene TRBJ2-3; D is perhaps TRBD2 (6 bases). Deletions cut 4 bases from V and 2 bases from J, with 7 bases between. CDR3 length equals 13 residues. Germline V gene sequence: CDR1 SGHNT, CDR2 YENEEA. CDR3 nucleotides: TGTGCCAGCAGCTGGCGGGACACAGATACGCAGTATTTT. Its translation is CASSWRDTDTQYF.

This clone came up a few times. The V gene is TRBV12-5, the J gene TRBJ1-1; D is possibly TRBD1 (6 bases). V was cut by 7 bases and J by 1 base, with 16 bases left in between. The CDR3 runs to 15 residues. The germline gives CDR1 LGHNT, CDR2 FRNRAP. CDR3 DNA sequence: TGTGCTAGTGCCCTAGGAAGGACAGCGAACACTGAAGCTTTCTTT. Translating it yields CASALGRTANTEAFF.

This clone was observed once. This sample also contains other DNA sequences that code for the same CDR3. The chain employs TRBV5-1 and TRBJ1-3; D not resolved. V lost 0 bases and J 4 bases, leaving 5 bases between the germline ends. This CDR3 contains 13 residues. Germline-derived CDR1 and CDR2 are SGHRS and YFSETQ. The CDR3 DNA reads TGCGCCAGCAGCTTGGCAGGAGGAAACACCATATATTTT. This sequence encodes CASSLAGGNTIYF.

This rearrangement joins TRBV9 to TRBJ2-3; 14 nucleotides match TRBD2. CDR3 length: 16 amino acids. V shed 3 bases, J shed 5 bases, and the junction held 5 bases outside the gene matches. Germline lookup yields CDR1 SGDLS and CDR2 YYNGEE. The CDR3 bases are TGTGCCAGCAGCGAGACTAGCGGGGGGGCCAAAGATACGCAGTATTTT. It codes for CASSETSGGAKDTQYF.

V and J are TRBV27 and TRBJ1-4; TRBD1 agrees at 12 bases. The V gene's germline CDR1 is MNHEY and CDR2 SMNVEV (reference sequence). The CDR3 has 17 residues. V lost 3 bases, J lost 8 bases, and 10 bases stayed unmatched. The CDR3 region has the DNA TGTGCCAGCAGTTTTGGGACAGGGGGCGCCGTTAGGGAAAAACTGTTTTTT. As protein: CASSFGTGGAVREKLFF.

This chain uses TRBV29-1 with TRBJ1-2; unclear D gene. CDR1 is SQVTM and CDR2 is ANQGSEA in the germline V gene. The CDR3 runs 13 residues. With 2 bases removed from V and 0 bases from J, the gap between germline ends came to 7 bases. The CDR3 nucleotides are TGCAGCGTTGAACCAGGCCCTAACTATGGCTACACCTTC. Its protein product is CSVEPGPNYGYTF.

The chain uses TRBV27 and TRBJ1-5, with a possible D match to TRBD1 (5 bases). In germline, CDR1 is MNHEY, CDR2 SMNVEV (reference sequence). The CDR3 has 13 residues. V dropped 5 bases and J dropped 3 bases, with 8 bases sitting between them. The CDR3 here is CASSRRDNQPQHF. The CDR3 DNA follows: TGTGCCAGCAGTCGCAGGGACAATCAGCCCCAGCATTTT.

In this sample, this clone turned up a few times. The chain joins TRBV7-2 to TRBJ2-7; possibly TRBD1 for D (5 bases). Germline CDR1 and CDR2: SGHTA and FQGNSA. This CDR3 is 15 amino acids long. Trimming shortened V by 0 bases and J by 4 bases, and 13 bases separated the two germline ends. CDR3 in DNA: TGTGCCAGCAGCTTAGCGAAAACCCAGGGATACGAGCAGTACTTC. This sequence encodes CASSLAKTQGYEQYF.

CDR3 DNA sequence: TGTGCCATCAGTGAGACCCGGGAGGGGTTGGCAGATACGCAGTATTTT. Its translation: CAISETREGLADTQYF. This chain joins TRBV10-3 and TRBJ2-3; the match to TRBD2 covers 8 bases. V shed 2 bases, J shed 4 bases, and the junction held 8 bases outside the gene matches. Germline V gives CDR1 ENHRY, CDR2 SYGVKD. This CDR3 has 16 residues.

The CDR3 region is CASSLGGATEAFF. Written as DNA, the CDR3 is TGTGCCAGCAGCTTAGGTGGGGCCACTGAAGCTTTCTTT. The rearrangement links TRBV13 to TRBJ1-1, with a tentative D call TRBD1 (5 bases). Germline V gives CDR1 PRHDT, CDR2 FYEKMQ (reference sequence). V lost 0 bases to trimming and J lost 4 bases, with 6 bases between them. There are 13 residues in the CDR3.